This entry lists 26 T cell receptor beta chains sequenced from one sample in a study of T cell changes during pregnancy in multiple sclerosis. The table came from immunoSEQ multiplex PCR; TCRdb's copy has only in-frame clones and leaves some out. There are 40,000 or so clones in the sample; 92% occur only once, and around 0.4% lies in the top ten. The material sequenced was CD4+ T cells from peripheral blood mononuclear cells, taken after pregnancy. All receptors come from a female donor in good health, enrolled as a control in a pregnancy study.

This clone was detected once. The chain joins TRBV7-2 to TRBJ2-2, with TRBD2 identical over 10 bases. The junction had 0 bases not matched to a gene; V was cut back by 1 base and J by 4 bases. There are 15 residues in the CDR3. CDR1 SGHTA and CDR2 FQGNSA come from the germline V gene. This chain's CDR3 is CASSLGLAGTGELFF. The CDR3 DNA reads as TGTGCCAGCAGCTTAGGACTAGCGGGCACCGGGGAGCTGTTTTTT.

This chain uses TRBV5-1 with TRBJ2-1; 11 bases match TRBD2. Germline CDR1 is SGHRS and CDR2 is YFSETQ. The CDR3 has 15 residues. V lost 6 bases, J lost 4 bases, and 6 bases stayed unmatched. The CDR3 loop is CASIRGLAEYNEQFF. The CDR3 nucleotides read TGCGCCAGCATTCGGGGACTAGCGGAATACAATGAGCAGTTCTTC.

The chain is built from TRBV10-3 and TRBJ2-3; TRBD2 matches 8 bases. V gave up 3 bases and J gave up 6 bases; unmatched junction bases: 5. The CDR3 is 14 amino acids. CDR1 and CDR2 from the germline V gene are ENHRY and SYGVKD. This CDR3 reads CAISDGGGPDTQYF. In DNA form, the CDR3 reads TGTGCCATCAGTGATGGCGGGGGGCCGGATACGCAGTATTTT.

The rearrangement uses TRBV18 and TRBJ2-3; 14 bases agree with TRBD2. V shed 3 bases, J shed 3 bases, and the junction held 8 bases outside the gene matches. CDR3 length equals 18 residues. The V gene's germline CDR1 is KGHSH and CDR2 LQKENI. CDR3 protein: CASSPPPGLAGETDTQYF. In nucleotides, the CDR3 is TGTGCCAGCTCACCCCCTCCGGGACTAGCGGGAGAAACAGATACGCAGTATTTT.

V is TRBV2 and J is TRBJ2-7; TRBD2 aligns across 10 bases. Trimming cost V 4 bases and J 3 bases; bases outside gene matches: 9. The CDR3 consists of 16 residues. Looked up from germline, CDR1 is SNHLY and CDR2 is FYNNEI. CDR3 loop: CASSGPSGRDHYEQYF. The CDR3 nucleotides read TGTGCCAGCAGTGGGCCTAGCGGGAGAGATCACTACGAGCAGTACTTC.

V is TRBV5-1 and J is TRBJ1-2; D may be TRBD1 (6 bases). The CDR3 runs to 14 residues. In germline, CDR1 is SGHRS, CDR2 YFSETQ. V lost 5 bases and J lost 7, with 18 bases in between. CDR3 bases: TGCGCCAGCAGGGCTGGGACATCGGCGCTTGGCTACACCTTC. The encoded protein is CASRAGTSALGYTF.

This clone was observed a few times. The CDR3: CASSAGTGGTPLHF. In DNA form, the CDR3 reads TGTGCCAGCAGCGCGGGGACAGGGGGGACACCCCTCCACTTT. V and J are TRBV9 and TRBJ1-6, with 11 bases identical to TRBD1. Germline V CDR1 and CDR2: SGDLS, YYNGEE. Trimming removed 3 bases from V and 11 bases from J; junction bases left unmatched: 4. The CDR3 is made up of 14 amino acids.

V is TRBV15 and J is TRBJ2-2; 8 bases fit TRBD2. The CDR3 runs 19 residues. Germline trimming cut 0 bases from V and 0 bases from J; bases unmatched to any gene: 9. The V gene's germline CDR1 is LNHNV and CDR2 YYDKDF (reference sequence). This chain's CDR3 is CATSRDGGGRGSNTGELFF. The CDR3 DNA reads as TGTGCCACCAGCAGAGACGGGGGGGGGCGGGGATCGAACACCGGGGAGCTGTTTTTT.

The CDR3, as DNA: TGTGCCAGCAGTTACGGTCTAGGATCCTACGAGCAGTACTTC. Translation: CASSYGLGSYEQYF. The rearrangement links TRBV6-5 to TRBJ2-7; D unclear. Germline V lookup: CDR1 MNHEY, CDR2 SVGAGI. The CDR3 has 14 amino acids. V was shortened by 2 bases and J by 1 base, with 9 bases between the two germline ends.

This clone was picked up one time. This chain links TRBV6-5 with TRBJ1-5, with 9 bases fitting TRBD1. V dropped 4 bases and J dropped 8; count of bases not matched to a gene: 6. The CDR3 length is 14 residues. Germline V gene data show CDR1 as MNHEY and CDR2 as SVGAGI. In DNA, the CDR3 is TGTGCCAGCAGTTCTCGGGACAGGGATGAGCCCCAGCATTTT. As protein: CASSSRDRDEPQHF.

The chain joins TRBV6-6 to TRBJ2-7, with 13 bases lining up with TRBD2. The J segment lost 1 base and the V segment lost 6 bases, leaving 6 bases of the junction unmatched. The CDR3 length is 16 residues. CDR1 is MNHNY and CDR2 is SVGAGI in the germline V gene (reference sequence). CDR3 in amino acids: CASSSPGLAGSYEQYF. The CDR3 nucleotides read TGTGCCAGCAGCTCCCCGGGACTAGCGGGGTCCTACGAGCAGTACTTC.

The CDR3 spells CASSLEAASGISTYEQYF. CDR3 in DNA: TGTGCCAGCAGCTTAGAAGCAGCTAGCGGGATTAGCACCTACGAGCAGTACTTC. The chain recombines TRBV7-6 with TRBJ2-7, with TRBD2 matching over 9 bases. CDR3 size: 18 residues. V was pared by 1 base and J by 2 bases, with 12 bases of the junction left unmatched. Germline loops: CDR1 SGHVS, CDR2 FNYEAQ.

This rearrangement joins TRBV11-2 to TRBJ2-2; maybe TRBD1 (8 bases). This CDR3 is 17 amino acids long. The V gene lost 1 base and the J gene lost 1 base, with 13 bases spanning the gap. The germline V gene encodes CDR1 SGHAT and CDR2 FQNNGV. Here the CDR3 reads CASSLVGGTGNTGELFF. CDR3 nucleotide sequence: TGTGCCAGCAGCTTAGTGGGGGGGACAGGGAACACCGGGGAGCTGTTTTTT.

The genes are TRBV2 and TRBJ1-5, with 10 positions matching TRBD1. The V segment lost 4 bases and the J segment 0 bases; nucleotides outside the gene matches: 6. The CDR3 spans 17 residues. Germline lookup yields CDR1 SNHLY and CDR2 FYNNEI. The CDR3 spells CASSGRDRGYSNQPQHF. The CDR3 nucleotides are TGTGCCAGCAGTGGCCGGGACAGGGGCTATAGCAATCAGCCCCAGCATTTT.

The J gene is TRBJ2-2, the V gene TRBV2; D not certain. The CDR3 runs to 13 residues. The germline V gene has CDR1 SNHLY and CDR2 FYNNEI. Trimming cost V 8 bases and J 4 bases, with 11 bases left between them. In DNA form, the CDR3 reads TGTGCCAGCTCCCTCCGGGTCACCGGGGAGCTGTTTTTT. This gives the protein CASSLRVTGELFF. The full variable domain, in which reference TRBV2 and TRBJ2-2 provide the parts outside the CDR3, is EPEVTQTPSHQVTQMGQEVILRCVPISNHLYFYWYRQILGQKVEFLVSFYNNEISEKSEIFDDQFSVERPDGSNFTLKIRSTKLEDSAMYFCASSLRVTGELFFGEGSRLTVL.

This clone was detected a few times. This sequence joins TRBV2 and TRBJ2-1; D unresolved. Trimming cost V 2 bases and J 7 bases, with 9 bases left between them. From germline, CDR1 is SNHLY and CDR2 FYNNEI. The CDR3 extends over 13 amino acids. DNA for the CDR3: TGTGCCAGCAGTGAACCATTCAGAAATGAGCAGTTCTTC. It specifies CASSEPFRNEQFF.

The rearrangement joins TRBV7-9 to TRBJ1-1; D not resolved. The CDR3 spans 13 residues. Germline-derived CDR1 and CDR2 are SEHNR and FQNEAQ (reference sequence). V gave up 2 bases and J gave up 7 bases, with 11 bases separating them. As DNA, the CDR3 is TGTGCCAGCAGCTTATTAGGCGGCATTGAAGCTTTCTTT. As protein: CASSLLGGIEAFF. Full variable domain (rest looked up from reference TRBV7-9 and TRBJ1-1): DTGVSQNPRHKITKRGQNVTFRCDPISEHNRLYWYRQTLGQGPEFLTYFQNEAQLEKSRLLSDRFSAERPKGSFSTLEIQRTEQGDSAMYLCASSLLGGIEAFFGQGTRLTVV.

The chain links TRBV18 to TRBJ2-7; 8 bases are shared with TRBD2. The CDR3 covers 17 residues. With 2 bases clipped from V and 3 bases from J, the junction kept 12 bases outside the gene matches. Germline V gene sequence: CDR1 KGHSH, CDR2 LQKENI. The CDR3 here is CASSPIPMTSAGYEQYF. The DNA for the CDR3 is TGTGCCAGCTCACCAATCCCCATGACTAGCGCGGGCTACGAGCAGTACTTC.

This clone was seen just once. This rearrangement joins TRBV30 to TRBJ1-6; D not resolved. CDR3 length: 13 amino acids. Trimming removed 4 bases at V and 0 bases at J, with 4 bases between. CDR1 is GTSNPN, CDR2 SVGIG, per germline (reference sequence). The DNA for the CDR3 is TGTGCCTGGACCAGCTCCTATAATTCACCCCTCCACTTT. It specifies CAWTSSYNSPLHF. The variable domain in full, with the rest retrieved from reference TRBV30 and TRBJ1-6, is SQTIHQWPATLVQPVGSPLSLECTVEGTSNPNLYWYRQAAGRGLQLLFYSVGIGQISSEVPQNLSASRPQDRQFILSSKKLLLSDSGFYLCAWTSSYNSPLHFGNGTRLTVT.

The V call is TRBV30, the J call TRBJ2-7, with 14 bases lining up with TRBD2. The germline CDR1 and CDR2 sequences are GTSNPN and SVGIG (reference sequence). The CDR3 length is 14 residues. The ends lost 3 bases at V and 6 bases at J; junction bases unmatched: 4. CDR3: CAWRGTSGSREQYF. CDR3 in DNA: TGTGCCTGGAGGGGGACTAGCGGGAGTCGCGAGCAGTACTTC.

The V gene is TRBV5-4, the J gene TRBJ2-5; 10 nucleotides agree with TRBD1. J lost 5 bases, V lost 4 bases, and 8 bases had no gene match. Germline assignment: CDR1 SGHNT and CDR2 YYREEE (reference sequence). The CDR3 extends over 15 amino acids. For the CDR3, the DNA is TGTGCCAGCAGCCCGGGACAGGGGACGCGGGAGACCCAGTACTTC. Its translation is CASSPGQGTRETQYF. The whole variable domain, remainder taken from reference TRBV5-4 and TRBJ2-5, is ETGVTQSPTHLIKTRGQQVTLRCSSQSGHNTVSWYQQALGQGPQFIFQYYREEENGRGNFPPRFSGLQFPNYSSELNVNALELDDSALYLCASSPGQGTRETQYFGPGTRLLVL.

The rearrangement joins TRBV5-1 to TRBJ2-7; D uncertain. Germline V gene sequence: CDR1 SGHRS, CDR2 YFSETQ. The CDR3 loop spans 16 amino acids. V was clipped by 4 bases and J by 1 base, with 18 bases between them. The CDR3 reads CASSPDFPAPSYEQYF. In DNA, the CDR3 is TGCGCCAGCAGCCCAGACTTCCCAGCCCCTTCCTACGAGCAGTACTTC. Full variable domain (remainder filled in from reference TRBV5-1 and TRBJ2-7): KAGVTQTPRYLIKTRGQQVTLSCSPISGHRSVSWYQQTPGQGLQFLFEYFSETQRNKGNFPGRFSGRQFSNSRSEMNVSTLELGDSALYLCASSPDFPAPSYEQYFGPGTRLTVT.

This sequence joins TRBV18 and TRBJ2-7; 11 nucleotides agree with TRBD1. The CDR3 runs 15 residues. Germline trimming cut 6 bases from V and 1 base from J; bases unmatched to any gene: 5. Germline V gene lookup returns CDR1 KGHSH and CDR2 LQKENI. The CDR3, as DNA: TGTGCCAGCTCTCCGGACAGGGGGCAATCCTACGAGCAGTACTTC. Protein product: CASSPDRGQSYEQYF.

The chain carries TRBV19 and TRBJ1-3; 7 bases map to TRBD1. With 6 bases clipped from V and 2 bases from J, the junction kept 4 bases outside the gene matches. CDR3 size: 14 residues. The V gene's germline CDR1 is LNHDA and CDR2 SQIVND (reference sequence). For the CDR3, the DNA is TGTGCCAGTAGGATCACAGGGGCTGGAAACACCATATATTTT. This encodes CASRITGAGNTIYF.

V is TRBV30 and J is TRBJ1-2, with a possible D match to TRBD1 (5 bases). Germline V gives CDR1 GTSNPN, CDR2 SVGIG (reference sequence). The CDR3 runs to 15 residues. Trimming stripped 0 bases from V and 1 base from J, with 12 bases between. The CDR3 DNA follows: TGTGCCTGGAGTGTCCAGGGCGTTGGTAACTATGGCTACACCTTC. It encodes CAWSVQGVGNYGYTF. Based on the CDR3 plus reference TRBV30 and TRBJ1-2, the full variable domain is SQTIHQWPATLVQPVGSPLSLECTVEGTSNPNLYWYRQAAGRGLQLLFYSVGIGQISSEVPQNLSASRPQDRQFILSSKKLLLSDSGFYLCAWSVQGVGNYGYTFGSGTRLTVV.

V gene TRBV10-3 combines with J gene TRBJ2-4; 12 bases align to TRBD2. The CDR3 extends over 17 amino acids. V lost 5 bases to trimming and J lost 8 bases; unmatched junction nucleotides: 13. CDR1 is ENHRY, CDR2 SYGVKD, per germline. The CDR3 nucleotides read TGTGCCATCAGTCCCAGACTAGCGGGAGCTCCAAAGGACATTCAGTACTTC. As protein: CAISPRLAGAPKDIQYF.